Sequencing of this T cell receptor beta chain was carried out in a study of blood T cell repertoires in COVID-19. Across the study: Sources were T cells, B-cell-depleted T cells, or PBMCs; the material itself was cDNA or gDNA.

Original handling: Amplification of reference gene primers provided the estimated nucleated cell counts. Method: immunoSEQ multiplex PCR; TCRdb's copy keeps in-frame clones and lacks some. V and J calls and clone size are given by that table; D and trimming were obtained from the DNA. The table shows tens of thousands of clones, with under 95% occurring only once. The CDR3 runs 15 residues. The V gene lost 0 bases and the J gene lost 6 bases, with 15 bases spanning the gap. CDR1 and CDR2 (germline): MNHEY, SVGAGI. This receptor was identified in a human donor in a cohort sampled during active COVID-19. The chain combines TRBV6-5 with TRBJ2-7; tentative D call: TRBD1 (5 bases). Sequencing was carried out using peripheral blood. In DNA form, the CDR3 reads TGTGCCAGCAGTTACTCCCCAGGGATAGGCTCCGAGCAGTACTTC. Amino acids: CASSYSPGIGSEQYF.